These 31 T cell receptor beta chains were all obtained from the same sample, sequenced in a study of sequential checkpoint blockade in melanoma. Sequenced by immunoSEQ multiplex PCR; TCRdb stores in-frame clones only, minus some. The table shows 25,000 to 30,000 clones, with under 85% occurring only once. Treatment reported: randomized to nivolumab then ipilimumab (arm A) or the reverse (arm B). The sequences come from CD8+ T cells sorted from blood (inferred from file names), collected from a patient given nivolumab and ipilimumab in sequence. These receptors all come from a human donor with melanoma.

This chain connects TRBV4-1 to TRBJ2-1; 7 bases are a match to TRBD1. Germline assignment: CDR1 MGHRA and CDR2 YSYEKL. CDR3 size: 15 residues. The V segment lost 3 bases and the J segment 8 bases; nucleotides outside the gene matches: 10. The CDR3 here is CASSHGTASGDEQFF. CDR3 DNA: TGCGCCAGCAGCCACGGGACAGCCTCTGGGGATGAGCAGTTCTTC.

Here the CDR3 DNA reads TGTGCCAGCACCACCGGGTTTATCGGGACAGAGCATGCAACTAATGAAAAACTGTTTTTT. The encoded protein is CASTTGFIGTEHATNEKLFF. The chain carries TRBV28 and TRBJ1-4; TRBD1 matches 7 bases. The V gene end was trimmed by 7 bases and the J gene end by 0 bases; junction bases not matched to a gene: 20. This CDR3 has 20 amino acids. Germline V gene sequence: CDR1 MDHEN, CDR2 SYDVKM. The complete variable domain, with remaining parts taken from reference TRBV28 and TRBJ1-4, reads DVKVTQSSRYLVKRTGEKVFLECVQDMDHENMFWYRQDPGLGLRLIYFSYDVKMKEKGDIPEGYSVSREKKERFSLILESASTNQTSMYLCASTTGFIGTEHATNEKLFFGSGTQLSVL.

V and J are TRBV11-2 and TRBJ1-1, with D unclear. V was shortened by 5 bases and J by 1 base, with 14 bases between the two germline ends. The V gene's germline CDR1 is SGHAT and CDR2 FQNNGV. The CDR3 spans 15 residues. DNA for the CDR3: TGTGCCAGCAGCGGCGGGGTGACGACGAACACTGAAGCTTTCTTT. Its translation: CASSGGVTTNTEAFF.

This rearrangement joins TRBV29-1 to TRBJ2-3; D remains unclear. Germline V gene data show CDR1 as SQVTM and CDR2 as ANQGSEA. Trimming shortened V by 4 bases and J by 1 base, and 12 bases separated the two germline ends. CDR3 length equals 14 residues. CDR3 amino acids: CSVGAAAGTDTQYF. The CDR3 region has the DNA TGCAGCGTTGGTGCTGCCGCAGGCACAGATACGCAGTATTTT.

This clone is a singleton in its sample. V gene TRBV28 combines with J gene TRBJ1-5, with TRBD1 identical over 7 bases. The trim removed 3 bases at V and 7 bases at J, leaving 6 bases unmatched. This CDR3 has 14 residues. Looked up from germline, CDR1 is MDHEN and CDR2 is SYDVKM. The CDR3 is CASSFRQGVQPQHF. For the CDR3, the DNA is TGTGCCAGCAGTTTCCGACAGGGTGTGCAGCCCCAGCATTTT.

The gene calls are TRBV28 and TRBJ1-1; 8 bases are a match to TRBD1. The CDR3 has 17 residues. Germline CDR1 and CDR2: MDHEN and SYDVKM. The V segment lost 7 bases and the J segment 1 base; nucleotides outside the gene matches: 14. This CDR3 reads CASNLGGDRSQNTEAFF. The CDR3 DNA follows: TGTGCCAGCAATTTGGGGGGGGACAGGTCCCAGAACACTGAAGCTTTCTTT. The whole variable domain, filled in from reference TRBV28 and TRBJ1-1, reads DVKVTQSSRYLVKRTGEKVFLECVQDMDHENMFWYRQDPGLGLRLIYFSYDVKMKEKGDIPEGYSVSREKKERFSLILESASTNQTSMYLCASNLGGDRSQNTEAFFGQGTRLTVV.

Written as DNA, the CDR3 is TGTGCCAGTTCCGGGGCGAACACCGGGGAGCTGTTTTTT. This translates into CASSGANTGELFF. This sequence joins TRBV5-5 and TRBJ2-2, with D possibly being TRBD2 (5 bases). Germline values: CDR1 SGHKS, CDR2 YYEKEE (reference sequence). CDR3 size: 13 residues. The V and J ends lost 8 bases and 0 bases respectively, with 8 bases between them.

This clone was counted a single time. The gene calls are TRBV4-1 and TRBJ2-7; the D is unclear. The CDR3 covers 14 residues. Deletions cut 1 base from V and 2 bases from J, with 9 bases between. Germline V gene lookup returns CDR1 MGHRA and CDR2 YSYEKL. The CDR3 here is CASSQGTSAYEQYF. The CDR3 nucleotides are TGCGCCAGCAGCCAAGGTACCAGTGCCTACGAGCAGTACTTC.

This clone was counted a few times. V and J are TRBV27 and TRBJ1-5; a weak D match, TRBD1 (5 bases). The CDR3 loop spans 15 amino acids. Germline V gene lookup returns CDR1 MNHEY and CDR2 SMNVEV (reference sequence). The V and J ends lost 2 bases and 4 bases respectively, with 12 bases between them. The CDR3 reads CASSLGQGGNQPQHF. CDR3 bases: TGTGCCAGCAGTTTAGGGCAGGGTGGGAATCAGCCCCAGCATTTT.

This chain joins TRBV7-9 and TRBJ2-7, with TRBD2 identical over 9 bases. CDR3 length: 13 amino acids. V shed 5 bases and J 5 bases; nucleotides not matched to a gene: 4. Germline loops: CDR1 SEHNR, CDR2 FQNEAQ (reference sequence). In DNA, the CDR3 is TGTGCCAGCAGCCCCCGACTAGCGGACGAGCAGTACTTC. This translates into CASSPRLADEQYF.

The chain links TRBV7-2 to TRBJ2-3, with TRBD2 as a possible D gene (5 bases). V lost 0 bases, J lost 2 bases, and 6 bases lay in between. CDR3 length: 14 residues. The germline gives CDR1 SGHTA, CDR2 FQGNSA. The CDR3 loop is CASSLAGATDTQYF. CDR3 DNA: TGTGCCAGCAGCTTAGCGGGAGCCACAGATACGCAGTATTTT.

The gene calls are TRBV28 and TRBJ2-7, with a possible D match to TRBD1 (5 bases). CDR1 MDHEN and CDR2 SYDVKM come from the germline V gene. The CDR3 covers 16 residues. The ends were cut back, 6 bases at V and 6 bases at J, with 24 bases in the middle. This chain's CDR3 is CASRFSPGSRGVEQYF. The DNA of the CDR3 is TGTGCCAGCAGGTTCTCCCCCGGGTCAAGGGGTGTCGAGCAGTACTTC.

In DNA form, the CDR3 reads TGTGCCAGCCTGCGACAGGGGGCTGGCGAGCAGTACTTC. Protein: CASLRQGAGEQYF. The J gene is TRBJ2-7, the V gene TRBV27; 10 nucleotides align to TRBD1. The CDR3 is 13 amino acids. V was clipped by 8 bases and J by 6 bases; unmatched bases: 7. Looked up from germline, CDR1 is MNHEY and CDR2 is SMNVEV (reference sequence).

V and J are TRBV14 and TRBJ2-3, with a possible D match to TRBD2 (5 bases). CDR3 length: 15 residues. Germline lookup yields CDR1 SGHDN and CDR2 FVKESK. Between the trimmed V and J ends, which lost 0 bases and 4 bases, there was a span of 11 bases. The CDR3 sequence: CASSQDQAGADTQYF. In DNA form, the CDR3 reads TGTGCCAGCAGCCAAGATCAGGCGGGCGCAGATACGCAGTATTTT.

V usage is TRBV10-3 and J usage is TRBJ1-2, with 7 positions matching TRBD1. V trimming: 2 bases; J trimming: 0 bases; junction bases outside the gene matches: 6. From germline, CDR1 is ENHRY and CDR2 SYGVKD. This CDR3 contains 16 residues. For the CDR3, the DNA is TGTGCCATCAGTGAGCCCCCGGGACAGTCTAACTATGGCTACACCTTC. Amino acid sequence: CAISEPPGQSNYGYTF.

The chain joins TRBV29-1 to TRBJ2-7; 10 bases fit TRBD1. Per the germline V gene, CDR1 is SQVTM and CDR2 is ANQGSEA. The CDR3 is made up of 13 amino acids. V was clipped by 6 bases and J by 7 bases; unmatched bases: 9. The CDR3 DNA reads as TGCAGCGTACCGGGACAGGGGATGGAGGAGCAGTACTTC. Its protein product is CSVPGQGMEEQYF.

The chain is built from TRBV6-6 and TRBJ2-2, with a possible D match to TRBD2 (5 bases). The CDR3 loop spans 15 amino acids. The V and J ends lost 4 bases and 5 bases respectively, with 14 bases between them. CDR1 is MNHNY, CDR2 SVGAGI, per germline (reference sequence). Here the CDR3 reads CASSSGGLETGELFF. CDR3 sequence (DNA): TGTGCCAGCAGTTCGGGCGGGCTCGAGACCGGGGAGCTGTTTTTT.

J is TRBJ2-2 and V is TRBV11-2; no firm D call. Germline-derived CDR1 and CDR2 are SGHAT and FQNNGV. This CDR3 comprises 13 residues. Trimming shortened V by 8 bases and J by 3 bases, and 10 bases separated the two germline ends. The DNA of the CDR3 is TGTGCCAGCCTTTCCCCTGACACCGGGGAGCTGTTTTTT. Amino acids: CASLSPDTGELFF.

This clone showed up just once. The same CDR3 also results from other DNA sequences found in this sample. The genes are TRBV4-3 and TRBJ2-1, with 9 bases matching TRBD1. The germline V gene has CDR1 LGHNA and CDR2 YSLEER. The CDR3 has 16 amino acids. V trimming: 1 base; J trimming: 4 bases; junction bases outside the gene matches: 5. CDR3 DNA sequence: TGCGCCAGCAGCCAAGGGGGACAGGGAAATTACAATGAGCAGTTCTTC. It yields the protein CASSQGGQGNYNEQFF.

J is TRBJ2-1 and V is TRBV18, with 8 nucleotides matching TRBD2. J gave up 3 bases and V 2 bases, and 3 bases lay outside the gene matches. The CDR3 extends over 15 amino acids. Germline CDR1 KGHSH, CDR2 LQKENI. This chain's CDR3 is CASSPSGGDYNEQFF. DNA for the CDR3: TGTGCCAGCTCACCATCCGGGGGGGACTACAATGAGCAGTTCTTC.

The chain is built from TRBV28 and TRBJ1-4; 8 bases align to TRBD1. The CDR3 is made up of 14 amino acids. CDR1 and CDR2 from the germline V gene are MDHEN and SYDVKM. J lost 12 bases, V lost 4 bases, and 10 bases had no gene match. CDR3 coding DNA: TGTGCCAGCAGTTCGACAGGGGCCGGTTGGGAACTGTTTTTT. Translating gives CASSSTGAGWELFF.

This chain links TRBV6-9 with TRBJ1-3; D remains unclear. The V and J ends lost 0 bases and 6 bases respectively, with 3 bases between them. This CDR3 region has 12 residues. Germline V gene data show CDR1 as MNHGY and CDR2 as SVAAGI. CDR3 bases: TGTGCCAGCAGTTATTCCAAAAACACCATATATTTT. Encoded protein: CASSYSKNTIYF.

The chain employs TRBV5-6 and TRBJ2-5; tentatively, D is TRBD2 (5 bases). This CDR3 has 17 amino acids. With 1 base removed from V and 0 bases from J, the gap between germline ends came to 16 bases. Germline V gene sequence: CDR1 SGHDT, CDR2 YYEEEE. This chain's CDR3 is CASSLWAYWEYQETQYF. In DNA form, the CDR3 reads TGTGCCAGCAGCTTGTGGGCCTATTGGGAGTACCAAGAGACCCAGTACTTC. Drawing the rest from reference TRBV5-6 and TRBJ2-5, the complete variable domain is DAGVTQSPTHLIKTRGQQVTLRCSPKSGHDTVSWYQQALGQGPQFIFQYYEEEERQRGNFPDRFSGHQFPNYSSELNVNALLLGDSALYLCASSLWAYWEYQETQYFGPGTRLLVL.

The chain combines TRBV5-1 with TRBJ2-5; 7 bases align to TRBD2. The DNA end favors TRBJ2-7, so the J call may be wrong. The CDR3 consists of 12 residues. CDR1 is SGHRS, CDR2 YFSETQ, per germline. The CDR3 reads CASSLGGGEQYF. The CDR3 DNA reads TGCGCCAGCAGCTTGGGCGGGGGCGAGCAGTACTTC.

This clone occurred once. J is TRBJ2-1 and V is TRBV6-4; TRBD2 matches 14 bases. The germline V gene encodes CDR1 MRHNA and CDR2 SNTAGT. V shed 4 bases and J 9 bases; nucleotides not matched to a gene: 5. The CDR3 covers 15 residues. The CDR3 region has the DNA TGTGCCAGCAGTGCGGGACTAGCGGGAGATAGTGAGCAGTTCTTC. It is translated as CASSAGLAGDSEQFF.

This clone was recorded a few times. This may be a read error: a much more frequent sequence differs by one nucleotide. At the DNA level, this CDR3 is encoded by other sequences in the same sample as well. This chain connects TRBV4-1 to TRBJ2-7; D is perhaps TRBD1 (5 bases). Germline-derived CDR1 and CDR2 are MGHRA and YSYEKL. The V end lost 1 base, the J end lost 3 bases, and 10 bases lay between the germline ends. The CDR3 length is 14 residues. CDR3 DNA: TGCGCCAGCAGCCAAGGGGGCCAAAGCTACGAGCAGTACTTC. Translating it yields CASSQGGQSYEQYF.

The chain has TRBV5-4 and TRBJ2-1; D possibly corresponds to TRBD2 (6 bases). Between the trimmed V and J ends, which lost 6 bases and 7 bases, there was a span of 20 bases. CDR1 is SGHNT, CDR2 YYREEE, per germline (reference sequence). This CDR3 has 15 amino acids. CDR3 in amino acids: CASTTLWREENEQFF. CDR3 in DNA: TGTGCCAGCACCACCCTGTGGAGGGAGGAGAATGAGCAGTTCTTC. Looking up the rest from reference TRBV5-4 and TRBJ2-1 gives the full variable domain: ETGVTQSPTHLIKTRGQQVTLRCSSQSGHNTVSWYQQALGQGPQFIFQYYREEENGRGNFPPRFSGLQFPNYSSELNVNALELDDSALYLCASTTLWREENEQFFGPGTRLTVL.

The chain has TRBV25-1 and TRBJ1-1, with 9 bases aligning to TRBD1. This CDR3 has 16 amino acids. The germline V gene has CDR1 MGHDK and CDR2 SYGVNS. The V gene end was trimmed by 6 bases and the J gene end by 2 bases; junction bases not matched to a gene: 10. CDR3 loop: CASRGRDRVFNTEAFF. The CDR3 bases are TGTGCCAGCAGGGGTAGGGACAGGGTATTTAACACTGAAGCTTTCTTT.

This chain links TRBV19 with TRBJ2-1; 9 bases line up with TRBD1. The CDR3 length is 16 residues. V gave up 6 bases and J gave up 7 bases; unmatched junction bases: 13. Germline V gene lookup returns CDR1 LNHDA and CDR2 SQIVND (reference sequence). The CDR3 spells CASRTLGTGLGNEQFF. The DNA for the CDR3 is TGTGCCAGTAGAACATTAGGGACAGGGCTTGGGAATGAGCAGTTCTTC.

V gene TRBV7-2 combines with J gene TRBJ2-5; TRBD2 is a possible D gene (7 bases). The CDR3 contains 18 residues. Germline V gives CDR1 SGHTA, CDR2 FQGNSA. V gave up 1 base and J gave up 5 bases, with 23 bases separating them. In nucleotides, the CDR3 is TGTGCCAGCAGCTTAGAACCCCCTGGGGGCTGGGGAGGGGAGACCCAGTACTTC. It codes for CASSLEPPGGWGGETQYF.

The chain is built from TRBV4-1 and TRBJ2-7; D gene unclear. This CDR3 spans 15 amino acids. Germline V gene sequence: CDR1 MGHRA, CDR2 YSYEKL. Trimming cost V 0 bases and J 3 bases, with 12 bases left between them. This CDR3 reads CASSQDSSSYYEQYF. The DNA for the CDR3 is TGCGCCAGCAGCCAAGATTCAAGCTCCTACTACGAGCAGTACTTC.